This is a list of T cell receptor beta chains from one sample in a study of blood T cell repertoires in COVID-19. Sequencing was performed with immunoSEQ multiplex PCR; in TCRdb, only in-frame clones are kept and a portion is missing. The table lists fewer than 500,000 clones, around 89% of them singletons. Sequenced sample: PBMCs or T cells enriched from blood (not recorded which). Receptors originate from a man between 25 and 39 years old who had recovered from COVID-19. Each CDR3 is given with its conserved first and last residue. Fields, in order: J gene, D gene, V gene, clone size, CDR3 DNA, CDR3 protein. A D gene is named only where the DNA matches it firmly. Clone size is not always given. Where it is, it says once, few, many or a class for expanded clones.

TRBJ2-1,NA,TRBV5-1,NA,TGCGCCAGCAGTCACCCCCCCACCCTCAGTATCGGTTTCAGCGATGAGCAGTTCTTC,CASSHPPTLSIGFSDEQFF
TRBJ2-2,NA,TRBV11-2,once,TGTGCCAGCAGCCCCATGGGCGCGAACACCGGGGAGCTGTTTTTT,CASSPMGANTGELFF
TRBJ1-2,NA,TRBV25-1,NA,TGTGCCAGCAGTGAACCGGGAGGAGTCTATGGCTACACCTTC,CASSEPGGVYGYTF
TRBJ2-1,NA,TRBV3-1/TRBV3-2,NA,TGTGCCAGCAGCCAAGGGCCATACAATGAGCAGTTCTTC,CASSQGPYNEQFF
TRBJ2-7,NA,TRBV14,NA,TGTGCCAGCAGCCCCCCCTTTGCGGGACCACTCGAGCAGTACTTC,CASSPPFAGPLEQYF
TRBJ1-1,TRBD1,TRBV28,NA,TGTGCCAGCAGTTCATACAGGGGGCAGCACACTGAAGCTTTCTTT,CASSSYRGQHTEAFF
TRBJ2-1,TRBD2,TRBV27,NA,TGTGCCAGCAGTTTTATAGCGGGAGTGGCCTACAATGAGCAGTTCTTC,CASSFIAGVAYNEQFF
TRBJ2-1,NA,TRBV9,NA,TGTGCCAGCACCCCGGAAGCGGGCTCCTACAATGAGCAGTTCTTC,CASTPEAGSYNEQFF
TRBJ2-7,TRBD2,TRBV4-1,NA,TGCGCCAGCAGCCCGTCTAGCGGGAGCCGGCAGGGGGAAAACGAGCAGTACTTC,CASSPSSGSRQGENEQYF
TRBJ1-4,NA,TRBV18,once,TGTGCCAGCTCACCACGCGGAACTAATGAAAAACTGTTTTTT,CASSPRGTNEKLFF
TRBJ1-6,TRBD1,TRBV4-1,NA,TGCGCCAGCAGCCCCCTGACAGGGTCCCCTCGGAATTCACCCCTCCACTTT,CASSPLTGSPRNSPLHF
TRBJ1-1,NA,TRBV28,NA,TGTGCCAGCACCAAACTTGGTCTCCAGGCCGTGGGCACTGAAGCTTTCTTT,CASTKLGLQAVGTEAFF
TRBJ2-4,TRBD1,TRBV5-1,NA,TGCGCCAGCAGGACAGGGGTGACCAAAAACATTCAGTACTTC,CASRTGVTKNIQYF